This TCR beta chain was recorded in a study of blood T cell repertoires in COVID-19. Profiling relied on immunoSEQ multiplex PCR, and the TCRdb table lists in-frame clones only, not all of them. The sample shows more than 150,000 clones, 84% of them seen only once. This CDR3 comprises 16 residues. Trimming took off 4 bases at V and 8 bases at J, with 21 bases between the two ends. Germline assignment: CDR1 SGHRS and CDR2 YFSETQ. The genes are TRBV5-1 and TRBJ1-4; D might be TRBD1 (6 bases). Material for sequencing was peripheral blood. This TCR came from a human donor in a cohort sampled during active COVID-19. CDR3 sequence: CASSPTGAGVREKLFF. CDR3 DNA sequence: TGCGCCAGCAGCCCGACCGGTGCAGGGGTACGAGAAAAACTGTTTTTT.